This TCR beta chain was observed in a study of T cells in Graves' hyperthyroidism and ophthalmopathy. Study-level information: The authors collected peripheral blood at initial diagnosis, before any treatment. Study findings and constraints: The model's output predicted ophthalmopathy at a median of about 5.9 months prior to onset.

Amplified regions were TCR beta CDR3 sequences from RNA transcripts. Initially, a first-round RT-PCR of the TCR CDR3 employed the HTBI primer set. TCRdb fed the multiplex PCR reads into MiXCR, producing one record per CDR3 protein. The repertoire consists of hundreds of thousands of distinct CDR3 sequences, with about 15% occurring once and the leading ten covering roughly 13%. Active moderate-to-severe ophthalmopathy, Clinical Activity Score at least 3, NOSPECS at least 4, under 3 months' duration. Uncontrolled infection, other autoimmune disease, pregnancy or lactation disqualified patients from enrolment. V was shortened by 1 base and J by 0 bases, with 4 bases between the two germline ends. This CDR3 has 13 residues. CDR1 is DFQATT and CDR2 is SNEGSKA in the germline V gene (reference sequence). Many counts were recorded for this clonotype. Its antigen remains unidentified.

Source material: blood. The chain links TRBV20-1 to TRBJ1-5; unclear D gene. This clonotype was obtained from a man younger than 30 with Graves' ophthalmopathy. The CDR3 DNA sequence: TGCAGTGCTAGAGGGGATAGCAATCAGCCCCAGCATTTT. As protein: CSARGDSNQPQHF.